This TCR beta chain was obtained from a study of blood T cells in healthy people across ages. Study findings and constraints: A roughly linear age-dependent decrease characterized TCR beta diversity per million T cells. A greater number of naive CD4+ cells and higher diversity distinguished long-lived donors from aged donors.

Comment on this clonotype: Its specificity is unknown. A much bigger clone sits one base away, suggesting this may be a read error.

The germline V gene has CDR1 SGHAT and CDR2 FQNNGV. This CDR3 contains 16 residues. A second PCR, run for roughly 7 to 11 cycles, used a sample-barcoded 5' primer plus a J-beta primer mix. MiXCR was run by TCRdb on the 5' RACE reads, yielding one entry per CDR3 protein. This table holds around 1,800,000 distinct CDR3 sequences, about two fifths found once. Sequenced material: blood. The rearrangement uses TRBV11-2 and TRBJ2-1; D perhaps matches TRBD2 (5 bases). The clonotype originates from a human donor in good health. The CDR3: CVSSPSASSGNNEQFF. CDR3 nucleotides: TGTGTCAGCAGCCCCTCCGCCAGCTCCGGGAACAATGAGCAGTTCTTC.